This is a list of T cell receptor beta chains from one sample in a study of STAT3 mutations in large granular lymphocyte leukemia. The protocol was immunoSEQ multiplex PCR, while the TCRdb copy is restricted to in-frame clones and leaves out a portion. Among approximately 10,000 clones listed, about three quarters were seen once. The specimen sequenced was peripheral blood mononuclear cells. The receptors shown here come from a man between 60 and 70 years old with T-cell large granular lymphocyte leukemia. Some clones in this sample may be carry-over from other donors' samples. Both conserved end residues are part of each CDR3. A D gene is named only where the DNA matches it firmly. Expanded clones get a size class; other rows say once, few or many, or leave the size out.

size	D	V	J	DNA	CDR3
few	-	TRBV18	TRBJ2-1	TGTGCCAGCTCACCACCTGGCCTCCCCGGCACTGAGCAGTTCTTC	CASSPPGLPGTEQFF
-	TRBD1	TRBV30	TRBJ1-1	TGTGCCTGGAGCCGGGACAGGGGGAACACTGAAGCTTTCTTT	CAWSRDRGNTEAFF
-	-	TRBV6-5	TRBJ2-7	TGCGCGGCAGGACAAGAGAACTACGAGCAGTACTTC	CAAGQENYEQYF
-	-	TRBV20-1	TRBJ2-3	TGCAGTGCGAGATCCACAGATACGCAGTATTTT	CSARSTDTQYF
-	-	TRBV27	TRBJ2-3	TGTGCCAGCTTAACAGGGTATACGCAGTATTTT	CASLTGYTQYF
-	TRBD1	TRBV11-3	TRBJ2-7	TGTGCCAGCAGCTTACCCGGACAGGGCCTCTACGAGCAGTACTTC	CASSLPGQGLYEQYF
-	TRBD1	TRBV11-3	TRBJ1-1	TGTGCCAGCAGTTCAGGAGGGACAGGAAGCACTGAAGCTTTCTTT	CASSSGGTGSTEAFF
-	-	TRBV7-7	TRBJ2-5	TGTGCCAGCAGCACCCAGGGGTTCCAAGAGACCCAGTACTTC	CASSTQGFQETQYF
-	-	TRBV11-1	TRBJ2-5	TGTGCCAGCAGCCCGCTTAGGGTCGGGGAGACCCAGTACTTC	CASSPLRVGETQYF
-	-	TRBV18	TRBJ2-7	TGTGCCAGCGCCCCCCGAGTAGGGGAAGTCGAGCAGTACTTC	CASAPRVGEVEQYF
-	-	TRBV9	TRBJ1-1	TGTGCCAGCAGCGTAAAATCCGACACTGAAGCTTTCTTT	CASSVKSDTEAFF
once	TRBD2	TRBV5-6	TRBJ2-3	TGTGCCAGCAGCTTGGTATTCCGGCTAGCGGGAGGGTCGGATACGCAGTATTTT	CASSLVFRLAGGSDTQYF
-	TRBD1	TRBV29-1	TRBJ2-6	TGCAGCGCATCGGGGACAGGCCCCTCTGGGGCCAACGTCCTGACTTTC	CSASGTGPSGANVLTF
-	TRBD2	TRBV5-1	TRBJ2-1	TGCGCCAGCAGCTTGGTAGCGGGAGCCTACAATGAGCAGTTCTTC	CASSLVAGAYNEQFF
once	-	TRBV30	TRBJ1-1	TGTGCCTGGAGTGTAGGGGCGTGGGACACTGAAGCTTTCTTT	CAWSVGAWDTEAFF
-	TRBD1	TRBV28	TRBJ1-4	TGTGCCAGCAGACTCGACGGACAGGGGAGGGAAAAACTGTTTTTT	CASRLDGQGREKLFF
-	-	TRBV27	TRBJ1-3	TGTGCCAGCAGTTTAAGACCTCCACTATTCCCTGGAAACACCATATATTTT	CASSLRPPLFPGNTIYF
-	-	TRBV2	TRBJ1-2	TGTGCCAGCAGTGGCGACGGAACTAACTATGGCTACACCTTC	CASSGDGTNYGYTF
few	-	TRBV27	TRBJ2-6	TGTGCCAGCAGTTTGTCCGAGATGTCTGGGGCCAACGTCCTGACTTTC	CASSLSEMSGANVLTF
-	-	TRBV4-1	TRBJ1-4	TGCGCCAGCAGCCAAGATCCACCAGACCTTAATGAAAAACTGTTTTTT	CASSQDPPDLNEKLFF
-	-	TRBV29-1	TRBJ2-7	TGCAGCGTTGAGGGGGCTATTGACGGCGCCATCTACGAGCAGTACTTC	CSVEGAIDGAIYEQYF
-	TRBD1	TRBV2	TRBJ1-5	TGTGCCAGCAGGCTTACAGGGGATCGGAATCAGCCCCAGCATTTT	CASRLTGDRNQPQHF
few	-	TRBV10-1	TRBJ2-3	TGCGCCAGCAGTTACAGCACAGATACGCAGTATTTT	CASSYSTDTQYF
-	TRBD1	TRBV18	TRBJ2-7	TGTGCCAGCTCAGAACAGGGGTCCTACGAGCAGTACTTC	CASSEQGSYEQYF
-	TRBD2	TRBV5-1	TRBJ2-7	TGCGCCAGCAGCTTGAGTTGGCGAGCGGGGCCTCCCTACGAGCAGTACTTC	CASSLSWRAGPPYEQYF
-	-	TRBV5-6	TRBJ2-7	TGTGCCAGCAGCTTGGAGGTCGGGGCCTACGAGCAGTACTTC	CASSLEVGAYEQYF
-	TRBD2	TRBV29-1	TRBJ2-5	TGCAGCGTTCAAAAGGCTAGCGGGAGCCGAGAGACCCAGTACTTC	CSVQKASGSRETQYF
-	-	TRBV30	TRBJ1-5	TGTGCCTGGAGTGGGAGGGAGGATCAGCCCCAGCATTTT	CAWSGREDQPQHF
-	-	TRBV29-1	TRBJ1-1	TGCAGCGTTGATCGAGCTTTCTTT	CSVDRAFF
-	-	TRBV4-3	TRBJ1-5	TGCGCCAGCAGCCAAGAGGCGGCGGCGGGCAATCAGCCCCAGCATTTT	CASSQEAAAGNQPQHF
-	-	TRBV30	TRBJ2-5	TGTGCCTGGAGTAAGGTCGGCAAGGAGACCCAGTACTTC	CAWSKVGKETQYF
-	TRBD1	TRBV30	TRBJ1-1	TGTGCCTGGGGGGACAGGGAGACTGAAGCTTTCTTT	CAWGDRETEAFF
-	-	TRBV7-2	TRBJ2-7	TGTGCCAGCAGCTTCTCCGGCGGCTACGAGCAGTACTTC	CASSFSGGYEQYF
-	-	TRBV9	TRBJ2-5	TGTGCCAGCAGCGCCCCCGCACCAGGGGTGGAGACCCAGTACTTC	CASSAPAPGVETQYF
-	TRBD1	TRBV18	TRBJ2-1	TGTGCCAGCTCACCAACCGACAGGGCCGGGGAGCAGTTCTTC	CASSPTDRAGEQFF
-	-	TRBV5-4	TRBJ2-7	TGTGCCAGCAGCTTGGATCCCCGACTTTCCTCCTACGAGCAGTACTTC	CASSLDPRLSSYEQYF
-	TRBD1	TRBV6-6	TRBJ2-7	TGTGCCAGCAGTCCCTGGACAGGCTACGAGCAGTACTTC	CASSPWTGYEQYF
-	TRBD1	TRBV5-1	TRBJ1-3	TGCGCCAGCAGGGACGGGACAGGGGCCGTTGGCACCATATATTTT	CASRDGTGAVGTIYF
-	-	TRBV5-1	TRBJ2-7	TGCGCCAGCAGCCAAGGGAGGGGGACGAGCTCCTACGAGCAGTACTTC	CASSQGRGTSSYEQYF
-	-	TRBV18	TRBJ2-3	TGTGCCAGCTCACCAAGTCAGAGCACAGATACGCAGTATTTT	CASSPSQSTDTQYF
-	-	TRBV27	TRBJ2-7	TGTGCCAGCAGTCTCTCCGGTCAGCAGTACTTC	CASSLSGQQYF
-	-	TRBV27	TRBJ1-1	TGTGCCAGCAGTCCATCTATGCGGGTTAGCACTGAAGCTTTCTTT	CASSPSMRVSTEAFF
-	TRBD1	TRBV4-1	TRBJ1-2	TGCGCCAGCAGCCAAGATGATCAACAGGGGGCTAACTATGGCTACACCTTC	CASSQDDQQGANYGYTF
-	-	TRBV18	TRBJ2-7	TGTGCCAGCTCACCAGGGGGTGCAGGGTCCTACGAGCAGTACTTC	CASSPGGAGSYEQYF
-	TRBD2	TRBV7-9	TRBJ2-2	TGTGCCAGCAGCTTGGGAGGGCTATCCACCGGGGAGCTGTTTTTT	CASSLGGLSTGELFF
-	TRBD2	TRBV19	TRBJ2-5	TGTGCCAGTAGTTCGGGACTAGCGGGAGAAGAGACCCAGTACTTC	CASSSGLAGEETQYF
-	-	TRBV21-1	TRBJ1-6	TGTGCCAGCAGCAAATGGAGGGTGAACTATAATTCACCCCTCCACTTT	CASSKWRVNYNSPLHF
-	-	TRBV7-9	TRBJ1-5	TGTGCCAGCAGCCCCGGACTGGATAGCAATCAGCCCCAGCATTTT	CASSPGLDSNQPQHF
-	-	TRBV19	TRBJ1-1	TGTGCCAGTAGTAGCCCGGGGGACACTGAAGCTTTCTTT	CASSSPGDTEAFF
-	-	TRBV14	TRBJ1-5	TGTGCCAGCAGCCTATATAGCAATCAGCCCCAGCATTTT	CASSLYSNQPQHF
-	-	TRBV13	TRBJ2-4	TGTGCCAGCAGCATTTCGACAGGATTAAACATTCAGTACTTC	CASSISTGLNIQYF
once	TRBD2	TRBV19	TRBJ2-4	TGTGCCAGTAGTCCTGGGACTAGCCGAGCCAAAAACATTCAGTACTTC	CASSPGTSRAKNIQYF
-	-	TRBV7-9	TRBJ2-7	TGTGCCAGCACCGCTGGGGGGTGGCGCGGGGCCTACGAGCAGTACTTC	CASTAGGWRGAYEQYF
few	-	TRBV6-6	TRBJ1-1	TGTGCCAGCACCCCGGGGACTGAAGCTTTCTTT	CASTPGTEAFF
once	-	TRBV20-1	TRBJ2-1	TGCAGTGCCTGGGACTACAATGAGCAGTTCTTC	CSAWDYNEQFF